This is a list of T cell receptor beta chains from one sample in a study of CD8 T cells in ankylosing spondylitis. In TCRdb, the 5' RACE reads were re-called with MiXCR into one record per CDR3 protein. The profile shows approximately 180,000 distinct CDR3 sequences, 18% of them singletons. The sequencing sample was made of blood, either unsorted or a sorted T cell fraction (not recorded which). The receptor source for this set is a male donor aged 10 to 30 with ankylosing spondylitis or in good health (not recorded which). The CDR3 runs from the conserved cysteine through the conserved F or W. Each record gives: J gene, D gene, V gene, clone size, CDR3 protein, CDR3 DNA. The D gene is left open where the match is weak. Only some rows state a clone size, as once, few, many or a class for expanded clones.

TRBJ2-1	TRBD2	TRBV7-9	many	CASSLTSSGRVLYEQFF	TGTGCCAGCAGCTTAACGTCCAGCGGGAGGGTATTATATGAGCAGTTCTTC
TRBJ1-4	TRBD1	TRBV19	many	CASSKQGFATLNEKLFF	TGTGCCAGCAGTAAACAGGGGTTTGCGACCCTTAATGAAAAACTGTTTTTT
TRBJ2-1	NA	TRBV29-1	many	CSVNWRQSQQFF	TGCAGCGTTAATTGGAGGCAATCCCAGCAGTTCTTC
TRBJ2-7	NA	TRBV29-1	NA	CGVEDRSQGEQYF	TGCGGCGTTGAAGACCGGAGCCAGGGGGAGCAGTACTTC
TRBJ2-1	TRBD2	TRBV20-1	few	CSASVVAGGNEQFF	TGCAGTGCTAGTGTGGTAGCGGGAGGTAATGAGCAGTTCTTC
TRBJ2-1	TRBD2	TRBV7-9	many	CASRSGGRAVDEQFF	TGTGCCAGCAGGTCGGGCGGGAGGGCCGTCGATGAGCAGTTCTTC
TRBJ2-5	NA	TRBV20-1	many	CSAMIHHQETQYF	TGCAGTGCTATGATACACCACCAAGAGACCCAGTACTTC
TRBJ2-1	NA	TRBV27	many	CASSYSGGSYNEQFF	TGTGCCAGCAGTTACTCTGGGGGCTCCTACAATGAGCAGTTCTTC
TRBJ1-4	NA	TRBV4-1	many	CASSQGLANEKLFF	TGCGCCAGCAGCCAAGGACTCGCAAATGAAAAACTGTTTTTT
TRBJ2-4	NA	TRBV7-2	NA	CASSWGTLAKNIQYF	TGTGCCAGCAGCTGGGGGACCTTAGCCAAAAACATTCAGTACTTC
TRBJ2-1	TRBD1	TRBV19	NA	CASSFDRASYNEQFF	TGTGCCAGTAGTTTCGACAGGGCCTCCTACAATGAGCAGTTCTTC
TRBJ2-7	NA	TRBV6-6	NA	CASGYGGTLAEQYF	TGTGCCAGCGGTTACGGGGGAACTCTGGCCGAGCAGTACTTC
TRBJ2-2	NA	TRBV9	many	CASSVEAYNTGELFF	TGTGCCAGCAGCGTAGAAGCGTACAACACCGGGGAGCTGTTTTTT
TRBJ2-3	TRBD1	TRBV7-2	many	CASSSTGGQIGRGTQYF	TGTGCCAGCAGCTCGACAGGGGGCCAGATAGGAAGAGGGACGCAGTATTTT
TRBJ1-1	NA	TRBV2	few	CASQTGNTEAFF	TGTGCCAGCCAGACAGGGAACACTGAAGCTTTCTTT
TRBJ2-7	NA	TRBV7-9	NA	CASSLVTVYEQYF	TGTGCCAGCAGCTTAGTTACTGTTTACGAGCAGTACTTC
TRBJ2-1	TRBD2	TRBV6-5	many	CASSYRPGTRASEQFF	TGTGCCAGCAGTTACCGCCCCGGGACTAGGGCGAGTGAGCAGTTCTTC
TRBJ1-6	NA	TRBV27	NA	CASSDSMNSPLHF	TGTGCCAGCAGTGACAGCATGAATTCACCCCTCCACTTT
TRBJ2-1	NA	TRBV6-5	many	CASSYAGWDNEQFF	TGTGCCAGCAGTTACGCGGGATGGGACAATGAGCAGTTCTTC
TRBJ2-7	NA	TRBV7-8	NA	CASTPGSNEQYF	TGTGCCAGCACCCCCGGGTCCAACGAGCAGTACTTC
TRBJ2-3	TRBD2	TRBV29-1	many	CSGHSGRWPDTQYF	TGCAGCGGTCATAGCGGGAGGTGGCCAGATACGCAGTATTTT
TRBJ1-5	NA	TRBV29-1	many	CSVGWGVGNQPQHF	TGCAGCGTTGGTTGGGGCGTTGGCAATCAGCCCCAGCATTTT
TRBJ2-3	NA	TRBV9	many	CASSEAFTDTQYF	TGTGCCAGCAGCGAGGCATTCACAGATACGCAGTATTTT
TRBJ1-5	TRBD1	TRBV10-3	many	CAISAAVRQGAEPQHF	TGTGCCATCAGTGCGGCGGTGCGACAGGGGGCAGAGCCCCAGCATTTT
TRBJ2-3	NA	TRBV7-6	many	CASSLAGPAQITQYF	TGTGCCAGCAGCTTAGCGGGACCTGCCCAGATAACGCAGTATTTT
TRBJ1-2	NA	TRBV5-1	few	CASSLGDGWGYGYTF	TGCGCCAGCAGCTTGGGAGACGGGTGGGGTTATGGCTACACCTTC
TRBJ2-5	TRBD1	TRBV7-2	many	CASSLTGQRQETQYF	TGTGCCAGCAGCTTAACGGGACAGAGGCAAGAGACCCAGTACTTC
TRBJ1-2	NA	TRBV6-2/TRBV6-3	many	CASSRDALGQANYGYTF	TGTGCCAGCAGTCGAGACGCCTTGGGACAAGCTAACTATGGCTACACCTTC
TRBJ1-1	NA	TRBV27	few	CASSFRGTEAFF	TGTGCCAGCAGTTTCAGGGGCACTGAAGCTTTCTTT
TRBJ2-1	TRBD2	TRBV11-2	many	CASRRRGLAENEQFF	TGTGCCAGCCGACGAAGGGGACTAGCAGAAAATGAGCAGTTCTTC
TRBJ2-1	TRBD2	TRBV14	many	CASSPWTSSRHGEQFF	TGTGCCAGCAGCCCGTGGACTAGCTCTCGCCACGGTGAGCAGTTCTTC
TRBJ2-5	TRBD2	TRBV7-9	NA	CASSAVRGLADRETQYF	TGTGCCAGCAGCGCAGTAAGAGGACTAGCGGACCGGGAGACCCAGTACTTC
TRBJ2-7	NA	TRBV5-1	many	CASSLGGEPSEQYF	TGCGCCAGCAGCTTGGGAGGGGAGCCCTCCGAGCAGTACTTC
TRBJ1-1	NA	TRBV20-1	many	CSVMEGTKNTEAFF	TGCAGTGTCATGGAGGGGACAAAGAACACTGAAGCTTTCTTT
TRBJ2-7	NA	TRBV6-2/TRBV6-3	many	CASSSGVPYEQYF	TGTGCCAGCAGTTCGGGAGTCCCCTACGAGCAGTACTTC
TRBJ2-5	TRBD2	TRBV7-6	NA	CASSLDLSGRVETQYF	TGTGCCAGCAGCTTAGATCTTAGCGGGAGGGTGGAGACCCAGTACTTC
TRBJ2-3	TRBD2	TRBV3-1	many	CASSQEGTTAGDPDTQYF	TGTGCCAGCAGCCAAGAAGGAACGACGGCGGGAGACCCAGATACGCAGTATTTT
TRBJ1-2	NA	TRBV27	many	CASGPEGRGAYGYTF	TGTGCCAGCGGCCCTGAGGGTCGGGGAGCCTATGGCTACACCTTC
TRBJ2-5	NA	TRBV29-1	many	CSVDRTAQETQYF	TGCAGCGTTGATAGGACAGCCCAAGAGACCCAGTACTTC
TRBJ2-5	TRBD2	TRBV5-1	many	CASSLERGEETQYF	TGCGCCAGCAGCTTGGAGCGGGGTGAAGAGACCCAGTACTTC
TRBJ2-3	NA	TRBV29-1	many	CSVEGAAPSSTDTQYF	TGCAGCGTTGAAGGGGCAGCACCTTCTAGCACAGATACGCAGTATTTT
TRBJ2-3	NA	TRBV20-1	NA	CSAREFKKRKTDTQYF	TGCAGTGCTAGAGAGTTTAAAAAGCGGAAGACAGATACGCAGTATTTT
TRBJ1-1	TRBD1	TRBV29-1	many	CSVERDRIMNTEAFF	TGCAGCGTTGAGCGGGACAGAATCATGAACACTGAAGCTTTCTTT
TRBJ2-2	NA	TRBV20-1	many	CSARDYQRVTGELFF	TGCAGTGCTAGAGATTACCAGCGGGTAACCGGGGAGCTGTTTTTT
TRBJ2-7	NA	TRBV30	many	CAWSSVGVEQYF	TGTGCCTGGAGTTCCGTGGGGGTCGAGCAGTACTTC
TRBJ1-5	NA	TRBV4-2	many	CASSLRDHQPQHF	TGTGCCAGCAGCCTCAGGGACCATCAGCCCCAGCATTTT
TRBJ1-1	NA	TRBV20-1	many	CRVQVNTEAFF	TGCAGAGTCCAGGTAAACACTGAAGCTTTCTTT
TRBJ1-2	TRBD1	TRBV5-1	many	CASSRAGTGGAEYGYTF	TGCGCCAGCAGCCGTGCCGGGACAGGGGGCGCGGAATATGGCTACACCTTC
TRBJ2-5	TRBD2	TRBV2	many	CASSPIGLAEETQYF	TGTGCCAGCAGTCCGATCGGACTAGCGGAAGAGACCCAGTACTTC
TRBJ2-4	NA	TRBV5-1	many	CASSSGLNKEENIQYF	TGCGCCAGCAGCAGCGGCCTTAACAAAGAGGAAAACATTCAGTACTTC
TRBJ2-7	TRBD2	TRBV6-5	many	CASSADLTGGLYEQYF	TGTGCCAGCAGTGCCGATTTAACGGGGGGTCTCTACGAGCAGTACTTC
TRBJ2-1	TRBD1	TRBV3-1	many	CASSLWDSSYNEQFF	TGTGCCAGCAGCTTATGGGACAGCTCCTACAATGAGCAGTTCTTC
TRBJ2-1	NA	TRBV24-1	many	CASSQGEVYNEQFF	TGTGCCTCCTCGCAGGGGGAGGTTTACAATGAGCAGTTCTTC
TRBJ1-4	NA	TRBV4-1	many	CASSQGTASSLDEKLFF	TGCGCCAGCAGCCAAGGTACAGCTTCCTCTCTGGATGAAAAACTGTTTTTT
TRBJ2-5	TRBD1	TRBV6-1	many	CASGTGGAETQYF	TGTGCCAGCGGGACAGGGGGCGCCGAGACCCAGTACTTC
TRBJ2-7	NA	TRBV29-1	many	CSVEDTDPPYEQYF	TGCAGCGTTGAAGACACGGATCCCCCCTACGAGCAGTACTTC
TRBJ2-2	TRBD1	TRBV7-6	many	CASSRNRGRNTGELFF	TGTGCCAGCAGTAGAAACAGGGGGAGGAACACCGGGGAGCTGTTTTTT